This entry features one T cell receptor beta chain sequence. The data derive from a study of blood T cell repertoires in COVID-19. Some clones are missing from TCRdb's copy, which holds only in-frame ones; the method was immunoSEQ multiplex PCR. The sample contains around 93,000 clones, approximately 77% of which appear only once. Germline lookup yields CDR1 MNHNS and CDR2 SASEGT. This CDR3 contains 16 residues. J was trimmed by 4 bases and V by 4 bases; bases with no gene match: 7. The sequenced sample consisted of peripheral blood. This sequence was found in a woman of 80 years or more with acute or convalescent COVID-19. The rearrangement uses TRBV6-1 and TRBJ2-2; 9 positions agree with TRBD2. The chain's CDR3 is CASSASSGVGTGELFF. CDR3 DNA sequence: TGTGCCAGCAGTGCTTCTAGCGGGGTGGGCACCGGGGAGCTGTTTTTT.